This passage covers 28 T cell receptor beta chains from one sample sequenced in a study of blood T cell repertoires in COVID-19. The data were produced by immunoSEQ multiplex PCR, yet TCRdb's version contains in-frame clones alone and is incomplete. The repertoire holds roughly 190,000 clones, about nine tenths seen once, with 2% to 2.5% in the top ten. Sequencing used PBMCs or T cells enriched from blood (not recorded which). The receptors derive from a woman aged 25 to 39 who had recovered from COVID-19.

CDR3 region: CASSTDRVNSPLHF. As DNA, the CDR3 is TGTGCCAGCAGTACGGACAGGGTGAATTCACCCCTCCACTTT. The V gene is TRBV2, the J gene TRBJ1-6, with 8 bases lining up with TRBD1. Per the germline V gene, CDR1 is SNHLY and CDR2 is FYNNEI. This CDR3 comprises 14 residues. The J segment lost 7 bases and the V segment lost 5 bases, leaving 4 bases of the junction unmatched.

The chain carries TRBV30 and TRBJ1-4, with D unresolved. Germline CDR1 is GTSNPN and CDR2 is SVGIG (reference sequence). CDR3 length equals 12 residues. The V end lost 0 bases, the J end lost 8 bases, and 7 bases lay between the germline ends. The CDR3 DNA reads TGTGCCTGGAGTGTAATCCCAGAAAAACTGTTTTTT. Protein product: CAWSVIPEKLFF.

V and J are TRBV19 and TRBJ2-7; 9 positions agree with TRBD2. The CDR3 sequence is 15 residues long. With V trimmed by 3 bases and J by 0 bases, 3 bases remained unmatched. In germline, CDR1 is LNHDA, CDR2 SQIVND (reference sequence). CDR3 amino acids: CASSILAGSSYEQYF. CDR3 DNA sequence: TGTGCCAGTAGTATCCTAGCGGGGAGCTCCTACGAGCAGTACTTC.

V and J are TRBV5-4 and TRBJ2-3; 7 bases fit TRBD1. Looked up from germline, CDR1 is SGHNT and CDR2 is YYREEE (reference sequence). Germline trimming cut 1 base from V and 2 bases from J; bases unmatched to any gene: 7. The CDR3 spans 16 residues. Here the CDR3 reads CASSLRGTDHTDTQYF. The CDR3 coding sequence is TGTGCCAGCAGCTTGCGTGGGACAGACCACACAGATACGCAGTATTTT.

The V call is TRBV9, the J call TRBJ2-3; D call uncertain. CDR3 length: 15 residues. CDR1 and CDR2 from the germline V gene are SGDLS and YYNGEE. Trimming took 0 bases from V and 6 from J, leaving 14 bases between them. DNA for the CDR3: TGTGCCAGCAGCGTAGGAGAGTATCCGGGTGATACGCAGTATTTT. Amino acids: CASSVGEYPGDTQYF.

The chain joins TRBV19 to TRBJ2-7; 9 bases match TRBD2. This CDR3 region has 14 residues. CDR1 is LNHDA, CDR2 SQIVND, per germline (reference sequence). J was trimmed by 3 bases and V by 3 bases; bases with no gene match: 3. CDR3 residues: CASSILAGNYEQYF. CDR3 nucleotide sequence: TGTGCCAGTAGTATTCTAGCGGGGAACTACGAGCAGTACTTC.

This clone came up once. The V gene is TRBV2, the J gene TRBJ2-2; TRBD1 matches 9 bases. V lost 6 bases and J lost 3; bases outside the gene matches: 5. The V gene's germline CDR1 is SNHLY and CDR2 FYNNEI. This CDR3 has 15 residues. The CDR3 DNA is TGTGCCAGCAGGGTACAGGGGGCGGACACCGGGGAGCTGTTTTTT. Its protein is CASRVQGADTGELFF.

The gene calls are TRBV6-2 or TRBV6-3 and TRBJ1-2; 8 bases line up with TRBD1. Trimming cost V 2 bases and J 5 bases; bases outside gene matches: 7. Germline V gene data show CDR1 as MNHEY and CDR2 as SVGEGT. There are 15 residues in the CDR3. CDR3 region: CASSYPRGQDYGYTF. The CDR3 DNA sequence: TGTGCCAGCAGTTACCCGCGGGGACAGGATTATGGCTACACCTTC.

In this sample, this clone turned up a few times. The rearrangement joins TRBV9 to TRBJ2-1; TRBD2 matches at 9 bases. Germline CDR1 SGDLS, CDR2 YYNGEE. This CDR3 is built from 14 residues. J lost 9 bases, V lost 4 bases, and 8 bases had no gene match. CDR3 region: CASSLGTSLGEQFF. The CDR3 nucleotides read TGTGCCAGCAGCCTAGGGACTAGCCTGGGTGAGCAGTTCTTC.

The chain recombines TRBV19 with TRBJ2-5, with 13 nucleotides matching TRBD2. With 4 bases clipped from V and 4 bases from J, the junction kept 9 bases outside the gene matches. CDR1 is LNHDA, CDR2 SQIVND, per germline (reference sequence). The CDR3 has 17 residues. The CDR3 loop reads CASSTRGLAGVGETQYF. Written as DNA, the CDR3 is TGTGCCAGTAGTACCCGAGGACTAGCGGGAGTTGGAGAGACCCAGTACTTC.

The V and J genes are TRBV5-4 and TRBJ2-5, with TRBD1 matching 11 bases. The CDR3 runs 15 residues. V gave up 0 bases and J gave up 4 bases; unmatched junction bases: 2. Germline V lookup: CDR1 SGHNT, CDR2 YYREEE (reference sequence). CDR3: CASSLAGQGGETQYF. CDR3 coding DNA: TGTGCCAGCAGCTTGGCGGGACAGGGGGGAGAGACCCAGTACTTC.

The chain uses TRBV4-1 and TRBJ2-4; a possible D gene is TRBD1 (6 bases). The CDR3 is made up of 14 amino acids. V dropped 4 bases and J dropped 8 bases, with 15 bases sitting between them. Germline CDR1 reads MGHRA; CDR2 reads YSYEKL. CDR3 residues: CASSLGQGSYIQYF. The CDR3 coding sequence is TGCGCCAGCAGCCTGGGGCAGGGGTCATACATTCAGTACTTC.

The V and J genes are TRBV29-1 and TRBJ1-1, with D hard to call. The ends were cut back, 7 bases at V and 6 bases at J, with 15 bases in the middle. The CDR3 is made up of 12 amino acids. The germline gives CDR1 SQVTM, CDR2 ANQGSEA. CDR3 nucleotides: TGCAGCGCCGTAAAGGACTCCTCTGAAGCTTTCTTT. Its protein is CSAVKDSSEAFF.

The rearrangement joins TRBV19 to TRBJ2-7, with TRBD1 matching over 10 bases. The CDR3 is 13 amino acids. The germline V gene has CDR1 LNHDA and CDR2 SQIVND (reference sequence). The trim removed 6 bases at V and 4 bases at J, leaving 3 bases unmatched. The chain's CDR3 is CASRDRGSYEQYF. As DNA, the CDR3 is TGTGCCAGTAGGGACAGGGGGTCATACGAGCAGTACTTC.

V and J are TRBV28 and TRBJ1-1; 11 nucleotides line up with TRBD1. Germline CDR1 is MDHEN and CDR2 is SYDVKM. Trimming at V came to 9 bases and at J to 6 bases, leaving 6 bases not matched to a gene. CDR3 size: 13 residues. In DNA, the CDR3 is TGTGCCAGTCCTGGACAGGGGGCTGCTGAAGCTTTCTTT. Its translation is CASPGQGAAEAFF.

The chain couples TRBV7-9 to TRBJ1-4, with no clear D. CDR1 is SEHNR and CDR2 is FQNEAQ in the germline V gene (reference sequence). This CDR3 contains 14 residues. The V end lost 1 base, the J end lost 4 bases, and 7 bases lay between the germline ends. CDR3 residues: CASSLVANNEKLFF. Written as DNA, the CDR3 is TGTGCCAGCAGCTTAGTGGCCAATAATGAAAAACTGTTTTTT.

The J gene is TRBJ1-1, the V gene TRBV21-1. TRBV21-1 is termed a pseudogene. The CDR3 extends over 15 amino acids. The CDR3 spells CASSKRCGGATEAFF. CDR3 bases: TGTGCCAGCAGCAAACGCTGCGGAGGAGCGACTGAAGCTTTTTTT.

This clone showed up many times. CDR3 DNA: TGTGCCAGCAGTGAATTGAAGGGGACCTACGAGCAGTACTTC. Translating it yields CASSELKGTYEQYF. The gene calls are TRBV2 and TRBJ2-7; D is possibly TRBD1 (5 bases). The V end lost 2 bases, the J end lost 2 bases, and 10 bases lay between the germline ends. The CDR3 has 14 amino acids. CDR1 is SNHLY, CDR2 FYNNEI, per germline.

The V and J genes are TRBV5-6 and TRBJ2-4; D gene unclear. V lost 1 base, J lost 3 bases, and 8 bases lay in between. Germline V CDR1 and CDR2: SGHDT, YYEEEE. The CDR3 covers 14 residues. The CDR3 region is CASSLYTVKNIQYF. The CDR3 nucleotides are TGTGCCAGCAGCTTGTATACGGTCAAAAACATTCAGTACTTC.

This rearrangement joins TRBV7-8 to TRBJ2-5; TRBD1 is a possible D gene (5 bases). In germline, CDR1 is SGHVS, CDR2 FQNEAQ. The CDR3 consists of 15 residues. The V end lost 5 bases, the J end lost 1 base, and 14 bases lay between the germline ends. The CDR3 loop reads CASSRADRSQETQYF. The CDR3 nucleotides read TGTGCCAGCAGCCGCGCCGACAGATCCCAAGAGACCCAGTACTTC.

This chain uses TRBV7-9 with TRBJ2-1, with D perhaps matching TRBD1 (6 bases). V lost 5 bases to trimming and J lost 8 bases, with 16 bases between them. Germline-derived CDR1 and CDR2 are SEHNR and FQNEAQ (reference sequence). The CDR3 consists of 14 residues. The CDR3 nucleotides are TGTGCCAGCAGCCGACAGGCGACACACGATGAGCAGTTCTTC. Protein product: CASSRQATHDEQFF.

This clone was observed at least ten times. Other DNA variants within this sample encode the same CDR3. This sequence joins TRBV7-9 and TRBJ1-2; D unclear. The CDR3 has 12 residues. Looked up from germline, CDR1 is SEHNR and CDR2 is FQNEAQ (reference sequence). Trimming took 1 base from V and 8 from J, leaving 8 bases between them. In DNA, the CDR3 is TGTGCCAGCAGCTTAGATTCTTCGGGCTACACCTTC. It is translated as CASSLDSSGYTF.

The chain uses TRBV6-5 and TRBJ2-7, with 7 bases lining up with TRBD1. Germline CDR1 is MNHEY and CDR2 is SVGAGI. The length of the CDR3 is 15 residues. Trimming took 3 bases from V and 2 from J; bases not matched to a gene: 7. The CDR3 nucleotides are TGTGCCAGCAGTTATCGGACAGGACCCACCTACGAGCAGTACTTC. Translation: CASSYRTGPTYEQYF.

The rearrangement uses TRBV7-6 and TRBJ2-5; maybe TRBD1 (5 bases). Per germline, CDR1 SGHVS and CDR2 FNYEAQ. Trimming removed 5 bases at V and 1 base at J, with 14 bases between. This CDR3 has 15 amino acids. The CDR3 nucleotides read TGTGCCAGCAGCCCGAGTCAGGGTGGCCAAGAGACCCAGTACTTC. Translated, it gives CASSPSQGGQETQYF. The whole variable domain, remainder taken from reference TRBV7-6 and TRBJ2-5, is GAGVSQSPRYKVTKRGQDVALRCDPISGHVSLYWYRQALGQGPEFLTYFNYEAQQDKSGLPNDRFSAERPEGSISTLTIQRTEQRDSAMYRCASSPSQGGQETQYFGPGTRLLVL.

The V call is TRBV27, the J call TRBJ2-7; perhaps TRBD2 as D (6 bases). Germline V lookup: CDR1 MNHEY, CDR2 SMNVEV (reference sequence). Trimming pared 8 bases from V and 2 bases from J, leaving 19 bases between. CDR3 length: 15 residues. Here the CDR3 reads CASSIFLAAPYEQYF. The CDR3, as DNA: TGTGCCAGCTCCATCTTTTTAGCGGCTCCCTACGAGCAGTACTTC.

The CDR3 sequence is CASSPPSGGANYGYTF. CDR3 bases: TGTGCCAGCTCACCGCCTTCAGGGGGCGCTAACTATGGCTACACCTTC. This chain connects TRBV18 to TRBJ1-2; the match to TRBD1 covers 8 bases. Losses at the gene ends were 3 bases for V and 0 bases for J; bases not matched to a gene: 6. This CDR3 spans 16 amino acids. Germline V gives CDR1 KGHSH, CDR2 LQKENI.

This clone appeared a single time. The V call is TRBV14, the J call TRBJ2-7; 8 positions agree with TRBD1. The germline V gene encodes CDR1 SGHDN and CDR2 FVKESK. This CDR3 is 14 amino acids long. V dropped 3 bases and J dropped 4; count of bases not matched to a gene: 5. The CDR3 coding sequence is TGTGCCAGCAGCCATCCAGGGGGCGCTTACGAGCAGTACTTC. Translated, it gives CASSHPGGAYEQYF. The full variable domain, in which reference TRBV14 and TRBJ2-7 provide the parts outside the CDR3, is EAGVTQFPSHSVIEKGQTVTLRCDPISGHDNLYWYRRVMGKEIKFLLHFVKESKQDESGMPNNRFLAERTGGTYSTLKVQPAELEDSGVYFCASSHPGGAYEQYFGPGTRLTVT.

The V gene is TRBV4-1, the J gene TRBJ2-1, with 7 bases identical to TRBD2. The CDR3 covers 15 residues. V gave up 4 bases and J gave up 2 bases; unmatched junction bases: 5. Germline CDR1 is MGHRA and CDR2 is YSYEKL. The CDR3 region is CASSPLAGTYNEQFF. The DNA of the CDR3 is TGCGCCAGCAGCCCCTTAGCGGGCACCTACAATGAGCAGTTCTTC.